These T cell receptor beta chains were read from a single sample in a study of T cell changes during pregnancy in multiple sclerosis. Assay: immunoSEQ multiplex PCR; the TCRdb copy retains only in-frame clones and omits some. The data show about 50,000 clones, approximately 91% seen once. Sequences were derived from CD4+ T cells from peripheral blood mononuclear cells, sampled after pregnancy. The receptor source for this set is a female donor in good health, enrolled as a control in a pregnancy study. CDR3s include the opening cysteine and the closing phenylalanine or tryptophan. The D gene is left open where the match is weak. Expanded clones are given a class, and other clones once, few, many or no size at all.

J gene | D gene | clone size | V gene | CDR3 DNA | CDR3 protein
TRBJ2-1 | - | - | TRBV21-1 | TGTGCCAGCAGCAAATCCCCGGGACTAGCGGGAGGGCCGTTAAATGAGCAGTTCTTC | CASSKSPGLAGGPLNEQFF
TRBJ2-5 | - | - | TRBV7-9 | TGTGCCAGCAGCACCTTAACCAACGGAGAGACCCAGTACTTC | CASSTLTNGETQYF
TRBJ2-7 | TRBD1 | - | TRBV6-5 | TGTGCCAGCAGTTACTCGGGACAGCGGATATACGAGCAGTACTTC | CASSYSGQRIYEQYF
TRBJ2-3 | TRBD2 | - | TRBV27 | TGTGCCAGCAGTCGACCGGGACTAGCGGCAGATACGCAGTATTTT | CASSRPGLAADTQYF
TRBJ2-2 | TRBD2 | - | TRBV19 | TGTGCCAGTAGCCCGAGGATACGGGCGGGAGCCGGGGAGCTGTTTTTT | CASSPRIRAGAGELFF
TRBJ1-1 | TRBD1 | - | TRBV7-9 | TGTGCCAGCAGCTACGGGGACAGGGGATTTGACACTGAAGCTTTCTTT | CASSYGDRGFDTEAFF
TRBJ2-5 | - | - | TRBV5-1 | TGCGCCAGCACTCCAAACGGGGGTTCTTTGGAGACCCAGTACTTC | CASTPNGGSLETQYF
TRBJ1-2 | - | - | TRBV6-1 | TGTGCCAGCGGAGGGGTTAACTATGGCTACACCTTC | CASGGVNYGYTF
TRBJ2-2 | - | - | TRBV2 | TGTGCCAGCAGTGAAGACTTTTTAACCGGGGAGCTGTTTTTT | CASSEDFLTGELFF
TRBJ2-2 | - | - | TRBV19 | TGTGCCAGTTCTCGGGACTCCAACACCGGGGAGCTGTTTTTT | CASSRDSNTGELFF
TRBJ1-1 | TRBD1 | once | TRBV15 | TGTGCCACCAGCAGATACTATCAGGGGGCGGGGACAAACACTGAAGCTTTCTTT | CATSRYYQGAGTNTEAFF
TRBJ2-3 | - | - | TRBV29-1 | TGCAGCGTTCGGTCGGGGTACACAGATACGCAGTATTTT | CSVRSGYTDTQYF
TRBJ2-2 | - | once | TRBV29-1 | TGCAGCGTAAATCAGGGGCCCGGGGAGCTGTTTTTT | CSVNQGPGELFF
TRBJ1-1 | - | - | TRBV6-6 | TGTGCCAGCAGGACGGACATACCCACCACTGAAGCTTTCTTT | CASRTDIPTTEAFF
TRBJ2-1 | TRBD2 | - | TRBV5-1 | TGCGCCAGCAGCCAGACTAGCGGGGGGGCCTACAATGAGCAGTTCTTC | CASSQTSGGAYNEQFF
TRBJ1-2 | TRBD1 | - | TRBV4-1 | TGCGCCAGCAGCCAATTGGGACAGGGGTTGCGGGGCTACACCTTC | CASSQLGQGLRGYTF
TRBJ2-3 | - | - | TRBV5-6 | TGTGCCAGCAGCTTGGACACAGCCTCAGATACGCAGTATTTT | CASSLDTASDTQYF
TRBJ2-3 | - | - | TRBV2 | TGTGCCAGCAGTGGTCGGACACCCGTCACAGATACGCAGTATTTT | CASSGRTPVTDTQYF
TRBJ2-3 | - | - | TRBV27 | TGTGCCAGCAGTTTAGGGCAGAGTAGCACAGATACGCAGTATTTT | CASSLGQSSTDTQYF
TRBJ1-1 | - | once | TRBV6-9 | TGTGCCAGCAGTTACAGCAGGGCCTCCACTGAAGCTTTCTTT | CASSYSRASTEAFF
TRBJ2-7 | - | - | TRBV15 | TGTGCCACCAAGGAGGGTAGGGACTCCTACGAGCAGTACTTC | CATKEGRDSYEQYF